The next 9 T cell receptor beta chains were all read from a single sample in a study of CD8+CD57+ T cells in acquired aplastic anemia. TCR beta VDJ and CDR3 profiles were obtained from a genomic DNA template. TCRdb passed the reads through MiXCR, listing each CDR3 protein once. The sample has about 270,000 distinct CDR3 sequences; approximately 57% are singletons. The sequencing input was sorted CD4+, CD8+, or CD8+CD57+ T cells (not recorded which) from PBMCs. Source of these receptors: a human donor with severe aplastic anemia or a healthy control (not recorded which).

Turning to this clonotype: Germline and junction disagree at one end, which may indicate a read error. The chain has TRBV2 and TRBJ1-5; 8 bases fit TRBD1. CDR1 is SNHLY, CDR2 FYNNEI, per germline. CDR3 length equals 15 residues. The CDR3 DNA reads TGTGCCAGCAGTGACGGACAGGGTCGTTCTCAGCCCCTGCATTTT. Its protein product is CASSDGQGRSQPLHF.

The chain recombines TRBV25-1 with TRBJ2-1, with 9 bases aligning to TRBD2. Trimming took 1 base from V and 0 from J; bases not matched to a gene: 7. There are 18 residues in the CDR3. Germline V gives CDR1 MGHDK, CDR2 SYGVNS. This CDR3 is CASSESGSGGYSYNEQFF. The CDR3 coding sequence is TGTGCCAGCAGTGAATCGGGTAGCGGGGGCTACTCCTACAATGAGCAGTTCTTC.

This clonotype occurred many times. The CDR3 region has the DNA TGCGCCAGCAGCTTGAGGGGGCTTATCACAGATACGCAGTATTTT. It encodes CASSLRGLITDTQYF. This chain connects TRBV5-1 to TRBJ2-3, with 7 bases aligning to TRBD1. The CDR3 is 15 amino acids. V shed 1 base, J shed 2 bases, and the junction held 4 bases outside the gene matches. Germline CDR1 and CDR2: SGHRS and YFSETQ.

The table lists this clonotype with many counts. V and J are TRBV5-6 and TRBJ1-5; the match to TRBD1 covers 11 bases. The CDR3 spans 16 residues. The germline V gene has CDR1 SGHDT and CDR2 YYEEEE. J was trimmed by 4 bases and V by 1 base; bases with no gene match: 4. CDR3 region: CASSLWGTGGNQPQHF. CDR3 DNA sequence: TGTGCCAGCAGCTTGTGGGGGACAGGGGGGAATCAGCCCCAGCATTTT.

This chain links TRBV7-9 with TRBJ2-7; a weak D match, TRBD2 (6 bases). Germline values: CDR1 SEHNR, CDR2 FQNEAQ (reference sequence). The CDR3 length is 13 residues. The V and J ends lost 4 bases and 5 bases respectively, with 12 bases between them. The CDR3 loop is CASSSSGEDEQYF. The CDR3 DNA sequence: TGTGCCAGCAGCTCCTCGGGGGAAGACGAGCAGTACTTC. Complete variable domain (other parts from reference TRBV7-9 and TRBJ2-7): DTGVSQNPRHKITKRGQNVTFRCDPISEHNRLYWYRQTLGQGPEFLTYFQNEAQLEKSRLLSDRFSAERPKGSFSTLEIQRTEQGDSAMYLCASSSSGEDEQYFGPGTRLTVT.

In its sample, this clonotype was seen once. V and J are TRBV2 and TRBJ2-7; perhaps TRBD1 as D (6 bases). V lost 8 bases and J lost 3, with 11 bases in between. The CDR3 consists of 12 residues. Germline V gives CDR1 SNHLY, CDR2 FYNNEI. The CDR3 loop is CASSRDIYEQYF. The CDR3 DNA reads TGTGCCAGCTCCCGGGACATCTACGAGCAGTACTTC.

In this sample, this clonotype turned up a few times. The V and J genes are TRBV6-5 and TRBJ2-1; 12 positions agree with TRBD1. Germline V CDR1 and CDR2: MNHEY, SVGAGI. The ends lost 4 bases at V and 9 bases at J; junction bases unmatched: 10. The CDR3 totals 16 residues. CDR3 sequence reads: CASSSTPGQGASEQFF. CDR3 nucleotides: TGTGCCAGCAGTTCGACCCCGGGACAGGGGGCCAGTGAGCAGTTCTTC.

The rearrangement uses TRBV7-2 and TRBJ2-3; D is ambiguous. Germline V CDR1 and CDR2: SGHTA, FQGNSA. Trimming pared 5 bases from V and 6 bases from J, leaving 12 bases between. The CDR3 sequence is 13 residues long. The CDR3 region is CASSQWEYDTQYF. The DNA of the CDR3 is TGTGCCAGCAGCCAGTGGGAATATGATACGCAGTATTTT.

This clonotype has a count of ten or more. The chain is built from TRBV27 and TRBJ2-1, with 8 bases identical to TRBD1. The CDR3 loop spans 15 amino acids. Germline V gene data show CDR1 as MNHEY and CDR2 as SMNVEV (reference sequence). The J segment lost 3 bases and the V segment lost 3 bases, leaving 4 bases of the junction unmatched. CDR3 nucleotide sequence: TGTGCCAGCAGTTTTACAGGGGGGCTCTACAATGAGCAGTTCTTC. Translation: CASSFTGGLYNEQFF.